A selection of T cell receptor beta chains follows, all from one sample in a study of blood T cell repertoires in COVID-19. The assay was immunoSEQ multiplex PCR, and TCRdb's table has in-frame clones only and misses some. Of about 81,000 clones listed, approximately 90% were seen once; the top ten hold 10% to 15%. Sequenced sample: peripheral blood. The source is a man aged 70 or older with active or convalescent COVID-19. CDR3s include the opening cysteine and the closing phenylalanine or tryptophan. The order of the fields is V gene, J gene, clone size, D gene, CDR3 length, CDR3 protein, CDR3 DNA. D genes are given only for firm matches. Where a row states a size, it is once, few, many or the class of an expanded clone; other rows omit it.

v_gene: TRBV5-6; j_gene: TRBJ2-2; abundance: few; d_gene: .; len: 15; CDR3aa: CASSLGYSHTGELFF; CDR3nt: TGTGCCAGCAGCTTGGGCTACAGCCACACCGGGGAGCTGTTTTTT
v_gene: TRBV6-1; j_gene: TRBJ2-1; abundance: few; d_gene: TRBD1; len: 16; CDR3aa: CASSEFGTGGNNEQFF; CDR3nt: TGTGCCAGCAGTGAATTCGGGACAGGGGGTAACAATGAGCAGTTCTTC
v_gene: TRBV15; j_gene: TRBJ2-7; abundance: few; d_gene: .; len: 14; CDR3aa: CATSSNFGTYEQYF; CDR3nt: TGTGCCACCAGCAGCAACTTCGGGACCTACGAGCAGTACTTC
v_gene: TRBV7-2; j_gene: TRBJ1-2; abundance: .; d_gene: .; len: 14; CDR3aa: CASSLGQINYGYTF; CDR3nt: TGTGCCAGCAGCTTAGGACAGATCAACTATGGCTACACCTTC
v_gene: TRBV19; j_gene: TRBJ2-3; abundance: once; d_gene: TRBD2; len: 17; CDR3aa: CASSIRAGGASTDTQYF; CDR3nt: TGTGCCAGTAGTATAAGAGCGGGGGGGGCTAGCACAGATACGCAGTATTTT
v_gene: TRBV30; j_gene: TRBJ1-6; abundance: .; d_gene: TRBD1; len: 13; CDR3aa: CAWNRDSPSPLHF; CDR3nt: TGTGCCTGGAACCGGGACAGTCCCTCACCCCTCCACTTT
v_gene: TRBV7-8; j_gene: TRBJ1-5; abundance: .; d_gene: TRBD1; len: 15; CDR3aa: CASSSQGVGNQPQHF; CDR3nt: TGTGCCAGCAGCTCGCAGGGGGTAGGGAATCAGCCCCAGCATTTT
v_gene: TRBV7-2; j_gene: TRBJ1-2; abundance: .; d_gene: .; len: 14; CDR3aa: CASSLQPGADFHTF; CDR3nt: TGTGCCAGCAGCTTACAGCCGGGAGCGGATTTCCACACCTTC
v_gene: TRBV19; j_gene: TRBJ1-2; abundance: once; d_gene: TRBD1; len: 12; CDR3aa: CASSIGTVDYTF; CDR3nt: TGTGCCAGTAGTATCGGGACAGTGGACTACACCTTC
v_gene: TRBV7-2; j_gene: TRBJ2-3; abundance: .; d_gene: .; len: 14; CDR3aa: CASSFASGTDTQYF; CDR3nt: TGTGCCAGCAGCTTCGCTAGCGGCACAGATACGCAGTATTTT
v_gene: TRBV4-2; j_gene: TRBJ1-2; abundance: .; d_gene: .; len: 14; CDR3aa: CASSQGVGGYGYTF; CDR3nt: TGTGCCAGCAGCCAAGGGGTCGGGGGGTATGGCTACACCTTC
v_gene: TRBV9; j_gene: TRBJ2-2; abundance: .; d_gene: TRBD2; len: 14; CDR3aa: CASSAGGNTGELFF; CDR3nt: TGTGCCAGCAGTGCGGGGGGGAACACCGGGGAGCTGTTTTTT
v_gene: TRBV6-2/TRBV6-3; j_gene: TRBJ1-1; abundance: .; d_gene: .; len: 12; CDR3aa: CASSYSGGEAFF; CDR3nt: TGTGCCAGCAGTTACTCTGGGGGCGAAGCTTTCTTT
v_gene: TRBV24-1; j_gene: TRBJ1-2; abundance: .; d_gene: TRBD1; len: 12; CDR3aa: CATRGQGDGYTF; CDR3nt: TGTGCCACCAGGGGACAGGGGGATGGCTACACCTTC
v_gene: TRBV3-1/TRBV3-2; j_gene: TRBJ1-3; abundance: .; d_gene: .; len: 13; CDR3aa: CASSRGSGNTIYF; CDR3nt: TGTGCCAGCAGCAGGGGCTCTGGAAACACCATATATTTT
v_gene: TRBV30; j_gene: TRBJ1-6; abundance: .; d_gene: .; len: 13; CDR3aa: CAWSSTDNSPLHF; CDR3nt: TGTGCCTGGAGTAGTACAGATAATTCACCCCTCCACTTT
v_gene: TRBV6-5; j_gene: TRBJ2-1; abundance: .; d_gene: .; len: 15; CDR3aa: CASRQGSSSYNEQFF; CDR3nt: TGTGCCAGCAGACAGGGATCGAGCTCCTACAATGAGCAGTTCTTC
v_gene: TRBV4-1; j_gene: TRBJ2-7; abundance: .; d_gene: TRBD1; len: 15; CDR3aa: CASSPWTGKQYEQYF; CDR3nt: TGCGCCAGCAGCCCGTGGACAGGGAAGCAGTACGAGCAGTACTTC
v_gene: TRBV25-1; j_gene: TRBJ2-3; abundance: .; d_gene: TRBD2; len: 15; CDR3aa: CASSDYGLAVDTQYF; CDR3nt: TGTGCCAGCAGTGATTATGGACTAGCTGTAGATACGCAGTATTTT
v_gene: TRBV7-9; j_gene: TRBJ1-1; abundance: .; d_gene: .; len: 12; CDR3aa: CASSEDEPEAFF; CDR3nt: TGTGCCAGCAGCGAGGATGAGCCTGAAGCTTTCTTT
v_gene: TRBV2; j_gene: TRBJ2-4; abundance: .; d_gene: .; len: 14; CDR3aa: CASSESRRGNIQYF; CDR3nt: TGTGCCAGCAGTGAATCTAGGAGAGGGAACATTCAGTACTTC
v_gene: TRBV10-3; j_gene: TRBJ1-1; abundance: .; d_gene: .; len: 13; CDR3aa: CAISESRNTEAFF; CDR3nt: TGTGCCATCAGTGAGTCGAGGAACACTGAAGCTTTCTTT
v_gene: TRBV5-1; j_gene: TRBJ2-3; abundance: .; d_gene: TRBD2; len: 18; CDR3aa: CVSSFLTSGGPSTDTQYF; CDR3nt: TGCGTCAGCAGCTTCCTCACTAGCGGGGGGCCTAGCACAGATACGCAGTATTTT
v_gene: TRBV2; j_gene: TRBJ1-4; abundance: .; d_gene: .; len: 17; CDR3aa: CASTPMGLLTTNEKLFF; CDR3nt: TGTGCCAGCACCCCTATGGGACTGCTGACAACTAATGAAAAACTGTTTTTT
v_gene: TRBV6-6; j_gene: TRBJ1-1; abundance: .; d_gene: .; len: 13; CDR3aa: CASRFRVNTEAFF; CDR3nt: TGTGCCAGCAGATTCCGGGTGAACACTGAAGCTTTCTTT
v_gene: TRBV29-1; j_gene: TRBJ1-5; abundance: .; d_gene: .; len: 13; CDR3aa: CSVPGSSNQPQHF; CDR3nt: TGCAGCGTCCCGGGGAGTAGCAATCAGCCCCAGCATTTT
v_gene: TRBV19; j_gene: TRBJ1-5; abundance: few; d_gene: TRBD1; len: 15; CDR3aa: CASYPGQGVFQPQHF; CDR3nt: TGTGCCAGTTACCCGGGACAGGGCGTTTTTCAGCCCCAGCATTTT
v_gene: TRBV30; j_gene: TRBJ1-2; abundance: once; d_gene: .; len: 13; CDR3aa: CAWSVGPKRGYTF; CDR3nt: TGTGCCTGGAGTGTAGGTCCTAAGCGCGGCTACACCTTC
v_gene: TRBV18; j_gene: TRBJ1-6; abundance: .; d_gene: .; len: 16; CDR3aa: CASSPPNSDGGSPLHF; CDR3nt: TGTGCCAGCTCACCACCTAATTCCGACGGCGGGTCACCCCTCCACTTT